This record looks at one T cell receptor beta chain sequence and its context. Antigen unknown. Treatment denoted: 10-day PBMC culture with coronavirus spike peptide pools or control peptides (ViraFEST assay). The CDR3 runs to 15 residues. V lost 0 bases to trimming and J lost 0 bases, with 8 bases between them. The germline gives CDR1 LGHNA, CDR2 YSLEER. This sample was taken from a study of vaccination and CD4 T cells after COVID-19. Study summary: Collection of post-COVID samples occurred a median about 98 days after diagnosis, spanning a range of 35 to 161.

Sequenced with the Oncomine TCR Beta short-read assay was DNA taken from cultured CD4+ T cells. TCRdb reanalysed the PCR reads using MiXCR and keeps one entry per CDR3 protein. Among some 7,700 distinct CDR3 sequences listed, 45% to 50% were seen once. The sequence was collected from a human donor who had recovered from COVID-19. The genes are TRBV4-3 and TRBJ1-2; D ambiguous. Material for sequencing was CD4+ T cells from blood, cultured in vitro. The CDR3 here is CASSQDRESNYGYTF. The CDR3 DNA reads TGCGCCAGCAGCCAAGATAGGGAGTCTAACTATGGCTACACCTTC.